Below are 32 T cell receptor beta chains sequenced from a single sample in a study of control samples from healthy donors and cancer patients. Assay: immunoSEQ multiplex PCR; the TCRdb copy retains only in-frame clones and omits some. The sample contains around 110,000 clones, more than 80% of which appear only once. Sequencing used PBMCs. The receptors were gathered from a woman between 45 and 60 years old with colorectal cancer.

V and J are TRBV6-5 and TRBJ1-2; 8 nucleotides align to TRBD1. Germline assignment: CDR1 MNHEY and CDR2 SVGAGI. The CDR3 has 14 residues. Unmatched junction bases numbered 7, after V lost 6 bases and J lost 4 bases. The chain's CDR3 is CASRSTGEGYGYTF. CDR3 DNA: TGTGCCAGCAGGTCGACAGGGGAAGGCTATGGCTACACCTTC.

The chain has TRBV24-1 and TRBJ1-1; perhaps TRBD1 as D (5 bases). Between the trimmed V and J ends, which lost 7 bases and 5 bases, there was a span of 13 bases. The CDR3 spans 13 residues. The germline V gene has CDR1 KGHDR and CDR2 SFDVKD. The DNA for the CDR3 is TGTGCCACCAGCCAAGGGGTAGGGACTGAAGCTTTCTTT. As protein: CATSQGVGTEAFF.

This sequence joins TRBV6-6 and TRBJ2-2; perhaps TRBD2 as D (6 bases). Germline lookup yields CDR1 MNHNY and CDR2 SVGAGI (reference sequence). This CDR3 spans 15 amino acids. Trimming took 5 bases from V and 4 from J, leaving 14 bases between them. The CDR3 spells CASSVGEAGTGELFF. The DNA for the CDR3 is TGTGCCAGCAGTGTGGGGGAGGCGGGCACCGGGGAGCTGTTTTTT.

The chain carries TRBV18 and TRBJ1-1; D is unresolved. Germline-derived CDR1 and CDR2 are KGHSH and LQKENI. This CDR3 is built from 11 residues. Trimming took off 8 bases at V and 0 bases at J, with 4 bases between the two ends. Written as DNA, the CDR3 is TGTGCCAGCCCACTGAACACTGAAGCTTTCTTT. This gives the protein CASPLNTEAFF.

This clone was observed a single time. A junction boundary mismatches the germline segment, possibly from a read error. V usage is TRBV19 and J usage is TRBJ2-2, with 16 bases fitting TRBD2. Germline CDR1 and CDR2: LNHDA and SQIVND (reference sequence). The CDR3 is made up of 19 amino acids. The DNA of the CDR3 is TGTGCCAGTAGTCTAGAGGGACTAGCGGGAGGGCCGGGCACCGGGGAGCTGTTTTTT. Protein product: CASSLEGLAGGPGTGELFF.

The chain has TRBV6-6 and TRBJ2-5; D ambiguous. Between the trimmed V and J ends, which lost 6 bases and 4 bases, there was a span of 6 bases. This CDR3 region has 11 residues. Germline V gene sequence: CDR1 MNHNY, CDR2 SVGAGI (reference sequence). CDR3 residues: CASRHTETQYF. In DNA, the CDR3 is TGTGCCAGCAGACACACAGAGACCCAGTACTTC.

The CDR3 bases are TGTGCCAGCAGTGTGGAGGGAGACATTCAGTACTTC. Encoded protein: CASSVEGDIQYF. This chain joins TRBV2 and TRBJ2-4, with D possibly matching TRBD2 (6 bases). The CDR3 consists of 12 residues. V was pared by 4 bases and J by 8 bases, with 9 bases between. In germline, CDR1 is SNHLY, CDR2 FYNNEI.

The genes are TRBV27 and TRBJ1-1; no clear D. The CDR3 covers 16 residues. The germline V gene encodes CDR1 MNHEY and CDR2 SMNVEV (reference sequence). The V and J ends lost 6 bases and 1 base respectively, with 18 bases between them. The CDR3 nucleotides read TGTGCCAGCAGCTTAACCCCGGACGGAAGGAACACTGAAGCTTTCTTT. Its translation is CASSLTPDGRNTEAFF.

The chain employs TRBV5-4 and TRBJ1-2, with D hard to call. Germline CDR1 reads SGHNT; CDR2 reads YYREEE (reference sequence). With 5 bases removed from V and 0 bases from J, the gap between germline ends came to 11 bases. This CDR3 is 14 amino acids long. The CDR3 protein is CASSPPVTNYGYTF. In DNA, the CDR3 is TGTGCCAGCAGTCCCCCAGTAACTAACTATGGCTACACCTTC.

The gene calls are TRBV7-2 and TRBJ1-1; D remains unclear. V gave up 1 base and J gave up 7 bases, with 7 bases separating them. Germline V gene sequence: CDR1 SGHTA, CDR2 FQGNSA. This CDR3 is 12 amino acids long. The CDR3 protein is CASSLGVGEAFF. CDR3 in DNA: TGTGCCAGCAGCTTAGGAGTTGGTGAAGCTTTCTTT.

The chain has TRBV14 and TRBJ2-2; unclear D gene. Germline loops: CDR1 SGHDN, CDR2 FVKESK. V shed 4 bases and J shed 6 bases, with 9 bases lying between them. The CDR3 extends over 13 amino acids. CDR3 loop: CASSPNVAGELFF. CDR3 in DNA: TGTGCCAGCAGCCCCAATGTGGCCGGGGAGCTGTTTTTT.

This chain joins TRBV18 and TRBJ2-7, with TRBD1 matching over 7 bases. This CDR3 is 18 amino acids long. Trimming at V came to 4 bases and at J to 0 bases, leaving 15 bases not matched to a gene. CDR1 is KGHSH, CDR2 LQKENI, per germline. The CDR3 loop reads CASSRQLGQAITSYEQYF. The CDR3 nucleotides are TGTGCCAGCTCACGACAACTCGGACAGGCAATAACCTCCTACGAGCAGTACTTC.

The rearrangement links TRBV15 to TRBJ1-2; D gene ambiguous. This CDR3 spans 13 amino acids. The V end was cut by 3 bases, the J end by 4 bases, with 9 bases between. The V gene's germline CDR1 is LNHNV and CDR2 YYDKDF (reference sequence). The CDR3 sequence is CATSREGGYGYTF. CDR3 nucleotide sequence: TGTGCCACCAGCAGGGAGGGAGGCTATGGCTACACCTTC. Filled out from reference TRBV15 and TRBJ1-2, the complete variable domain reads DAMVIQNPRYQVTQFGKPVTLSCSQTLNHNVMYWYQQKSSQAPKLLFHYYDKDFNNEADTPDNFQSRRPNTSFCFLDIRSPGLGDTAMYLCATSREGGYGYTFGSGTRLTVV.

This rearrangement joins TRBV27 to TRBJ2-3, with TRBD1 as a possible D gene (7 bases). V lost 5 bases and J 2 bases, leaving 14 bases between the germline ends. Germline-derived CDR1 and CDR2 are MNHEY and SMNVEV (reference sequence). CDR3 length: 15 residues. The CDR3 region is CASSGGTENTDTQYF. Written as DNA, the CDR3 is TGTGCCAGCAGTGGGGGGACAGAAAACACAGATACGCAGTATTTT.

V gene TRBV9 combines with J gene TRBJ1-4; 9 bases match TRBD1. Germline-derived CDR1 and CDR2 are SGDLS and YYNGEE. The junction had 4 bases not matched to a gene; V was cut back by 2 bases and J by 8 bases. CDR3 length equals 14 residues. This chain's CDR3 is CASSVGQGREKLFF. The CDR3 coding sequence is TGTGCCAGCAGCGTGGGACAGGGTAGGGAAAAACTGTTTTTT. Drawing the rest from reference TRBV9 and TRBJ1-4, the complete variable domain is DSGVTQTPKHLITATGQRVTLRCSPRSGDLSVYWYQQSLDQGLQFLIQYYNGEERAKGNILERFSAQQFPDLHSELNLSSLELGDSALYFCASSVGQGREKLFFGSGTQLSVL.

The V and J genes are TRBV9 and TRBJ1-1; unclear D gene. Germline V gene sequence: CDR1 SGDLS, CDR2 YYNGEE. The CDR3 extends over 15 amino acids. Trimming took 3 bases from V and 1 from J, leaving 13 bases between them. The CDR3 DNA reads as TGTGCCAGCAGCGGCCGTCCCACCAGGAACACTGAAGCTTTCTTT. It specifies CASSGRPTRNTEAFF.

The chain links TRBV28 to TRBJ2-7, with 7 bases lining up with TRBD1. The germline V gene encodes CDR1 MDHEN and CDR2 SYDVKM. The CDR3 length is 13 residues. With 4 bases clipped from V and 3 bases from J, the junction kept 3 bases outside the gene matches. The CDR3 is CASSSGQNYEQYF. In nucleotides, the CDR3 is TGTGCCAGCAGTTCGGGACAGAACTACGAGCAGTACTTC.

The chain has TRBV3-1 (or the pseudogene TRBV3-2) and TRBJ2-1; 9 bases fit TRBD2. Trimming at V came to 0 bases and at J to 6 bases, leaving 9 bases not matched to a gene. The CDR3 has 17 residues. The V gene's germline CDR1 is LGHDT and CDR2 YNNKEL (reference sequence). The DNA for the CDR3 is TGTGCCAGCAGCCAAGACCCCCCCGCGGGGGGGGTCAATGAGCAGTTCTTC. It encodes CASSQDPPAGGVNEQFF.

The chain recombines TRBV11-3 with TRBJ2-1; D gene unclear. Trimming stripped 1 base from V and 5 bases from J, with 6 bases between. The length of the CDR3 is 13 residues. The germline V gene has CDR1 SGHNT and CDR2 YENEEA. CDR3: CASSLARDNEQFF. The CDR3 region has the DNA TGTGCCAGCAGCTTAGCCCGTGACAATGAGCAGTTCTTC.

The chain couples TRBV6-5 to TRBJ2-7; the D gene could be TRBD1 or TRBD2 (5 bases each). V was cut by 6 bases and J by 3 bases, with 12 bases left in between. Germline loops: CDR1 MNHEY, CDR2 SVGAGI. The CDR3 loop spans 13 amino acids. The CDR3 is CASSRDGLYEQYF. In DNA, the CDR3 is TGTGCCAGCAGCCGGGACGGCCTCTACGAGCAGTACTTC.

The V call is TRBV7-3, the J call TRBJ2-3, with D perhaps TRBD2 (5 bases). Trimming cost V 2 bases and J 1 base, with 13 bases left between them. This CDR3 is 16 amino acids long. Per the germline V gene, CDR1 is SGHTA and CDR2 is FQGTGA. CDR3 region: CASSLRSPGGTDTQYF. CDR3 in DNA: TGTGCCAGCAGCTTACGGTCCCCCGGGGGCACAGATACGCAGTATTTT.

Only one count was recorded for this clone. The gene calls are TRBV18 and TRBJ2-3; TRBD2 aligns across 7 bases. There are 15 residues in the CDR3. Germline V CDR1 and CDR2: KGHSH, LQKENI. The trim removed 1 base at V and 0 bases at J, leaving 1 base unmatched. The CDR3: CASSPQAGSTDTQYF. The CDR3 DNA reads as TGTGCCAGCTCACCACAAGCGGGGAGCACAGATACGCAGTATTTT. Looking up the rest from reference TRBV18 and TRBJ2-3 gives the full variable domain: NAGVMQNPRHLVRRRGQEARLRCSPMKGHSHVYWYRQLPEEGLKFMVYLQKENIIDESGMPKERFSAEFPKEGPSILRIQQVVRGDSAAYFCASSPQAGSTDTQYFGPGTRLTVL.

The chain couples TRBV5-4 to TRBJ2-3, with 10 bases aligning to TRBD2. Germline V gene sequence: CDR1 SGHNT, CDR2 YYREEE (reference sequence). The CDR3 extends over 17 amino acids. J lost 1 base, V lost 4 bases, and 9 bases had no gene match. The CDR3 loop is CASSTYSGTSGTDTQYF. The CDR3 bases are TGTGCCAGCAGCACATATTCCGGGACTAGCGGCACAGATACGCAGTATTTT. Based on the CDR3 plus reference TRBV5-4 and TRBJ2-3, the full variable domain is ETGVTQSPTHLIKTRGQQVTLRCSSQSGHNTVSWYQQALGQGPQFIFQYYREEENGRGNFPPRFSGLQFPNYSSELNVNALELDDSALYLCASSTYSGTSGTDTQYFGPGTRLTVL.

This clone was observed once. The junction differs from germline at one of its ends, possibly a read error. For the CDR3, the DNA is TGTGCCAGCAGCCCCGACTGGGGGGGATACATTGAGCAGTTCTTC. Amino acid sequence: CASSPDWGGYIEQFF. The rearrangement joins TRBV9 to TRBJ2-1; 7 bases map to TRBD2. Germline V gene lookup returns CDR1 SGDLS and CDR2 YYNGEE. The CDR3 extends over 15 amino acids.

This chain uses TRBV19 with TRBJ1-5; the D is unclear. The length of the CDR3 is 13 residues. V gave up 4 bases and J gave up 3 bases, with 7 bases separating them. The germline CDR1 and CDR2 sequences are LNHDA and SQIVND (reference sequence). CDR3 DNA: TGTGCCAGTAGTACCGGGCTCAATCAGCCCCAGCATTTT. Translated, it gives CASSTGLNQPQHF. The full variable domain, completed using reference TRBV19 and TRBJ1-5, is DGGITQSPKYLFRKEGQNVTLSCEQNLNHDAMYWYRQDPGQGLRLIYYSQIVNDFQKGDIAEGYSVSREKKESFPLTVTSAQKNPTAFYLCASSTGLNQPQHFGDGTRLSIL.

The J gene is TRBJ1-1, the V gene TRBV19, with D tentatively TRBD1 (5 bases). Trimming took off 3 bases at V and 0 bases at J, with 5 bases between the two ends. Germline CDR1 is LNHDA and CDR2 is SQIVND (reference sequence). CDR3 length equals 13 residues. CDR3 in amino acids: CASSMTVNTEAFF. CDR3 nucleotide sequence: TGTGCCAGTAGTATGACAGTGAACACTGAAGCTTTCTTT.

This clone was observed a few times. The CDR3 region has the DNA TGTGCCAGCAGTAGGGACCAGGGGGAAAAACTGTTTTTT. It specifies CASSRDQGEKLFF. This rearrangement joins TRBV5-8 to TRBJ1-4, with D tentatively TRBD1 (6 bases). This CDR3 has 13 residues. CDR1 is SGHTS, CDR2 YDEGEE, per germline. V was trimmed by 5 bases and J by 8 bases, leaving 13 bases between them.

This rearrangement joins TRBV5-4 to TRBJ2-3, with 7 nucleotides matching TRBD1. Losses at the gene ends were 4 bases for V and 6 bases for J; bases not matched to a gene: 14. CDR1 and CDR2 from the germline V gene are SGHNT and YYREEE (reference sequence). This CDR3 comprises 16 residues. The DNA for the CDR3 is TGTGCCAGCAGCGCCCCCCGGGACAGAACCACGGATACGCAGTATTTT. Translating gives CASSAPRDRTTDTQYF.

V is TRBV18 and J is TRBJ1-2; 7 positions match TRBD1. V dropped 3 bases and J dropped 2; count of bases not matched to a gene: 0. The CDR3 is 13 amino acids. CDR1 is KGHSH, CDR2 LQKENI, per germline. CDR3 DNA: TGTGCCAGCTCACCGGGACAGAACTATGGCTACACCTTC. It encodes CASSPGQNYGYTF.

This clone is medium-sized in the sample. The chain employs TRBV7-3 and TRBJ1-5; 7 bases are shared with TRBD1. The CDR3 spans 15 residues. V gave up 7 bases and J gave up 6 bases; unmatched junction bases: 12. The germline gives CDR1 SGHTA, CDR2 FQGTGA. The CDR3 nucleotides read TGTGCCAGCAAGGATGGAGGGGGCGCGGGTCAGCCCCAGCATTTT. Its translation: CASKDGGGAGQPQHF. Complete variable domain (other parts from reference TRBV7-3 and TRBJ1-5): GAGVSQTPSNKVTEKGKYVELRCDPISGHTALYWYRQSLGQGPEFLIYFQGTGAADDSGLPNDRFFAVRPEGSVSTLKIQRTERGDSAVYLCASKDGGGAGQPQHFGDGTRLSIL.

V usage is TRBV30 and J usage is TRBJ2-3, with D perhaps TRBD1 or TRBD2 (5 bases each). V was trimmed by 0 bases and J by 5 bases, leaving 6 bases between them. CDR3 length: 12 residues. Germline loops: CDR1 GTSNPN, CDR2 SVGIG (reference sequence). The CDR3 here is CAWSVRGDTQYF. The CDR3 nucleotides read TGTGCCTGGAGTGTGAGGGGAGATACGCAGTATTTT.

The chain is built from TRBV20-1 and TRBJ2-5, with D hard to call. The CDR3 spans 12 residues. Trimming cost V 3 bases and J 7 bases, with 12 bases left between them. Germline V gives CDR1 DFQATT, CDR2 SNEGSKA (reference sequence). The CDR3 region is CSASVELGTQYF. In nucleotides, the CDR3 is TGCAGTGCTAGTGTGGAACTTGGGACCCAGTACTTC.